This TCR beta chain was profiled in a study of cytomegalovirus exposure and HLA in healthy donors. This table comes from immunoSEQ multiplex PCR, and its TCRdb copy is limited to in-frame clones, with some not included. This table has about 75,000 clones, 85% appearing once. This clone was seen more than once but under ten times. The receptor's source is a man aged 30 to 45 in good health and CMV-seronegative. The specimen sequenced was PBMCs.

CDR3 sequence reads: CASSLDTSTDTQYF. The CDR3 bases are TGTGCCAGCAGCCTAGATACTAGCACAGATACGCAGTATTTT. The chain is built from TRBV9 and TRBJ2-3; no reliable D call. Germline V gives CDR1 SGDLS, CDR2 YYNGEE. Trimming pared 4 bases from V and 0 bases from J, leaving 9 bases between. This CDR3 spans 14 amino acids.